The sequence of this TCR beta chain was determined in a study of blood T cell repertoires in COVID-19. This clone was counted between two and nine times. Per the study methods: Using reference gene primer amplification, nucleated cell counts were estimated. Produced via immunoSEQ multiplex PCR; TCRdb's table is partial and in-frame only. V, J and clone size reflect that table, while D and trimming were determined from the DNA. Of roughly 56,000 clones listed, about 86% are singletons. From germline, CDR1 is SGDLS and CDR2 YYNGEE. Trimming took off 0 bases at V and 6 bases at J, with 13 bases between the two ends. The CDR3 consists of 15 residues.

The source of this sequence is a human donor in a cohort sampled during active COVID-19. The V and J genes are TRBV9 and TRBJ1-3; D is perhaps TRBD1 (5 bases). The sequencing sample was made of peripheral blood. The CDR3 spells CASSVETGGVNTIYF. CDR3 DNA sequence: TGTGCCAGCAGCGTAGAAACCGGGGGAGTAAACACCATATATTTT.